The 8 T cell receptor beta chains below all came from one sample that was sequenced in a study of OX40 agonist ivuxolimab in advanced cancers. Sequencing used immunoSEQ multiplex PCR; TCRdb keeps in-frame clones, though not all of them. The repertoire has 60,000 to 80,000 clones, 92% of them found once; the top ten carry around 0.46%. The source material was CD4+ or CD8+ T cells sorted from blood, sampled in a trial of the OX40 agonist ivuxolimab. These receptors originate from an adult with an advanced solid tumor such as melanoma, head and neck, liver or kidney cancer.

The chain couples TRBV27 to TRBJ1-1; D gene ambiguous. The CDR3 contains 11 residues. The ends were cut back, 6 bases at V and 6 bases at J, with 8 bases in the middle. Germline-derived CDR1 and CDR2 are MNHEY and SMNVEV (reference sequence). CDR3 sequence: CASRGPAEAFF. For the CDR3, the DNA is TGTGCCAGCAGGGGTCCCGCTGAAGCTTTCTTT.

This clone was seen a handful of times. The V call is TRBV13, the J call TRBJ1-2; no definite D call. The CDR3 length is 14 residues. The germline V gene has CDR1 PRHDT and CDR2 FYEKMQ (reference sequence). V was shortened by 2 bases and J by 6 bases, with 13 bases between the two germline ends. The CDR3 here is CASSLPGKYDGYTF. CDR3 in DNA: TGTGCCAGCAGCTTACCGGGGAAGTACGATGGCTACACCTTC. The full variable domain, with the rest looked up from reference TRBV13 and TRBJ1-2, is AAGVIQSPRHLIKEKRETATLKCYPIPRHDTVYWYQQGPGQDPQFLISFYEKMQSDKGSIPDRFSAQQFSDYHSELNMSSLELGDSALYFCASSLPGKYDGYTFGSGTRLTVV.

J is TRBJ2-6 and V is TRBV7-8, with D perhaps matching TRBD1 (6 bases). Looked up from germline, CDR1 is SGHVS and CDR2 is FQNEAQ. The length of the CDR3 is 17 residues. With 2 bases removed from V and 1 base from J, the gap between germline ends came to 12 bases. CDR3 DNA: TGTGCCAGCAGCTTAAGGTCAGGGGTATCTGGGGCCAACGTCCTGACTTTC. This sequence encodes CASSLRSGVSGANVLTF.

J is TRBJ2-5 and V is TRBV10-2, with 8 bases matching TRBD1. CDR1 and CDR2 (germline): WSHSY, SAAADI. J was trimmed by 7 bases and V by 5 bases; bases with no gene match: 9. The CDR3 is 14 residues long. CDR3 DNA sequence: TGCGCCAGCAGTCCAGGACAGGGACCTTGGACCCAGTACTTC. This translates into CASSPGQGPWTQYF.

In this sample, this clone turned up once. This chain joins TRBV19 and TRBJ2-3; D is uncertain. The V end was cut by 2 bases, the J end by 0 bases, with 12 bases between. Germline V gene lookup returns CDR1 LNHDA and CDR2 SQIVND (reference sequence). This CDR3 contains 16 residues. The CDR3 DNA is TGTGCCAGTAGTATATCTGTCGGATCTAGCACAGATACGCAGTATTTT. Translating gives CASSISVGSSTDTQYF.

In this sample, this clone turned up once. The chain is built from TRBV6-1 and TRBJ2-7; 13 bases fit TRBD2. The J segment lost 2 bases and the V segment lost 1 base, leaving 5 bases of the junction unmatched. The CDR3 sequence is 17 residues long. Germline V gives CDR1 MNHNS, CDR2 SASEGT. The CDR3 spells CASSEGTSGSGTYEQYF. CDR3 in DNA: TGTGCCAGCAGTGAAGGGACTAGCGGGAGTGGCACCTACGAGCAGTACTTC.

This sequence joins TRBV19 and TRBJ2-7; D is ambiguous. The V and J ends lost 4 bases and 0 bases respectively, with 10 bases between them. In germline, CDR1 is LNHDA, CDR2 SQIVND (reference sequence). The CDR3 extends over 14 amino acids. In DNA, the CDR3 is TGTGCCAGTAGTAGTCAGGAGACCTCCTACGAGCAGTACTTC. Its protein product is CASSSQETSYEQYF.

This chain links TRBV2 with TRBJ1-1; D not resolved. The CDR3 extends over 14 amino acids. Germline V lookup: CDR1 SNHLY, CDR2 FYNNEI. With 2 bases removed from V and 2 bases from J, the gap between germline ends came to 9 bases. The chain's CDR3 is CASSELRGNTEAFF. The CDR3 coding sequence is TGTGCCAGCAGTGAACTCCGGGGAAACACTGAAGCTTTCTTT.